A selection of T cell receptor beta chains follows, all from one sample in a study of blood T cells in healthy people across ages. TCRdb re-analysed the 5' RACE reads in MiXCR, keeping a single row per CDR3 protein. The sample has about 1.5 million distinct CDR3 sequences, about 42% seen once. Sequences were obtained from blood. Source of these receptors: a woman in her late teens or twenties in good health. CDR3s include the opening cysteine and the closing phenylalanine or tryptophan. D genes are given only for firm matches. The size field is filled for only some rows; it gives once, few, many or a size class.

J: TRBJ1-5; V: TRBV20-1; D: NA; size: NA; CDR3: CSARGVHEGGNQPQHF; DNA: TGCAGTGCTAGAGGGGTTCACGAGGGGGGCAATCAGCCCCAGCATTTT
J: TRBJ2-3; V: TRBV5-1; D: NA; size: few; CDR3: CASSLTGPSTDTQYF; DNA: TGCGCCAGCAGCTTGACGGGGCCAAGCACAGATACGCAGTATTTT
J: TRBJ2-1; V: TRBV27; D: TRBD1; size: few; CDR3: CASSFRDRHNEQFF; DNA: TGTGCCAGCAGTTTTAGGGACAGACACAATGAGCAGTTCTTC
J: TRBJ2-3; V: TRBV10-3; D: NA; size: NA; CDR3: CAIKEGGRSTDTQYF; DNA: TGTGCCATCAAGGAGGGGGGACGGAGCACAGATACGCAGTATTTT
J: TRBJ1-3; V: TRBV7-2; D: NA; size: NA; CDR3: CASSLITGVGNTIYF; DNA: TGTGCCAGCAGCTTAATTACAGGAGTAGGAAACACCATATATTTT
J: TRBJ2-1; V: TRBV20-1; D: NA; size: few; CDR3: CSAREAGRGFNEQFF; DNA: TGCAGTGCTAGAGAGGCAGGGCGGGGTTTCAATGAGCAGTTCTTC
J: TRBJ1-4; V: TRBV7-9; D: TRBD1; size: NA; CDR3: CATATGGHEKLFF; DNA: TGTGCCACTGCGACAGGGGGTCATGAAAAACTGTTTTTT
J: TRBJ2-3; V: TRBV20-1; D: NA; size: few; CDR3: CSAYGGSTDTQYF; DNA: TGCAGTGCTTACGGGGGAAGCACAGATACGCAGTATTTT
J: TRBJ2-1; V: TRBV27; D: NA; size: NA; CDR3: CASSPAGTAAYNEQFF; DNA: TGTGCCAGCAGCCCAGCAGGGACCGCGGCCTACAATGAGCAGTTCTTC
J: TRBJ1-5; V: TRBV2; D: TRBD1; size: NA; CDR3: CASSAIGTGGQPQHF; DNA: TGTGCCAGCAGTGCCATTGGGACAGGGGGTCAGCCCCAGCATTTT
J: TRBJ1-5; V: TRBV15; D: TRBD1; size: NA; CDR3: CATGQGSGNQPQHF; DNA: TGTGCCACCGGACAGGGTTCGGGCAATCAGCCCCAGCATTTT
J: TRBJ2-7; V: TRBV12-3/TRBV12-4; D: NA; size: NA; CDR3: CASSFASNEQYF; DNA: TGTGCCAGCAGTTTTGCCAGCAACGAGCAGTACTTC
J: TRBJ1-2; V: TRBV6-1; D: NA; size: NA; CDR3: CASTFRQAANYGYTF; DNA: TGTGCCAGCACCTTCAGACAGGCAGCTAACTATGGCTACACCTTC
J: TRBJ2-5; V: TRBV29-1; D: TRBD2; size: few; CDR3: CSALAGGPPETQYF; DNA: TGCAGCGCTTTAGCGGGAGGGCCTCCCGAGACCCAGTACTTC
J: TRBJ2-7; V: TRBV19; D: NA; size: NA; CDR3: CASTSSQSDEQYF; DNA: TGTGCCAGTACCTCCTCCCAATCGGACGAGCAGTACTTC
J: TRBJ2-5; V: TRBV12-3/TRBV12-4; D: NA; size: NA; CDR3: CASSASEFDEQYF; DNA: TGTGCCAGCAGTGCCTCAGAATTCGATGAGCAGTACTTC
J: TRBJ2-5; V: TRBV10-3; D: NA; size: NA; CDR3: CAIRPRLDQETQYF; DNA: TGTGCCATCAGACCGAGGCTCGACCAAGAGACCCAGTACTTC
J: TRBJ1-5; V: TRBV7-2; D: NA; size: few; CDR3: CASSLAATGNQPQHF; DNA: TGTGCCAGCAGCTTAGCGGCGACAGGAAATCAGCCCCAGCATTTT
J: TRBJ2-7; V: TRBV12-3/TRBV12-4; D: TRBD2; size: few; CDR3: CASSTSGEAYEQYF; DNA: TGTGCCAGCAGTACTAGCGGGGAGGCCTACGAGCAGTACTTC
J: TRBJ2-3; V: TRBV4-1; D: NA; size: few; CDR3: CASSLNPGAIFVQYF; DNA: TGCGCCAGCAGCCTTAACCCGGGGGCCATCTTCGTGCAGTATTTT
J: TRBJ2-1; V: TRBV6-2/TRBV6-3; D: NA; size: NA; CDR3: CATGGRLNEQFF; DNA: TGTGCCACAGGGGGGAGGCTGAATGAGCAGTTCTTC
J: TRBJ1-1; V: TRBV6-5; D: NA; size: NA; CDR3: CATAWRGHTEAFF; DNA: TGTGCCACCGCCTGGAGGGGTCACACTGAAGCTTTCTTT
J: TRBJ1-5; V: TRBV9; D: NA; size: NA; CDR3: CASSVAGSGQPQHF; DNA: TGTGCCAGCAGCGTAGCAGGATCCGGGCAGCCCCAGCATTTT
J: TRBJ2-1; V: TRBV6-5; D: TRBD2; size: NA; CDR3: CASSRSGLAAYNEQFF; DNA: TGTGCCAGCAGTCGTAGTGGACTAGCAGCCTACAATGAGCAGTTCTTC
J: TRBJ2-1; V: TRBV12-5; D: TRBD2; size: few; CDR3: CASGREGSYNEQFF; DNA: TGTGCTAGTGGGCGGGAGGGATCCTACAATGAGCAGTTCTTC
J: TRBJ2-4; V: TRBV2; D: TRBD2; size: NA; CDR3: CASGGTSGNIQYF; DNA: TGTGCCAGCGGCGGGACTAGCGGGAACATTCAGTACTTC
J: TRBJ2-7; V: TRBV7-9; D: NA; size: few; CDR3: CASSSGDNYEQYF; DNA: TGTGCCAGCAGTTCAGGGGATAACTACGAGCAGTACTTC
J: TRBJ2-2; V: TRBV11-2; D: NA; size: NA; CDR3: CASSQRGGLFTGELFF; DNA: TGTGCCAGCAGCCAAAGAGGGGGGTTGTTCACCGGGGAGCTGTTTTTT